This T cell receptor (beta chain) was observed in a study of response to subunit inactivated influenza vaccine. The study, taken as a whole, reports: The authors offered the suggestion that each seasonal influenza vaccination recruits few new T cells.

From the RT-PCR reads, TCRdb called clonotypes with MiXCR, one entry per CDR3 protein. The sample shows 500,000 or so distinct CDR3 sequences, 15% to 20% of them seen only once. To note about this clonotype: Its cognate antigen is unknown.

CDR3 length: 15 amino acids. V lost 3 bases and J 0 bases, leaving 9 bases between the germline ends. Looked up from germline, CDR1 is LNHNV and CDR2 is YYDKDF (reference sequence). This material consisted of CD4+ T cells sorted from PBMCs, taken less than 30 months after vaccination. The chain recombines TRBV15 with TRBJ1-3, with D perhaps matching TRBD1 (6 bases). This clonotype was obtained from a man between 50 and 75 years old who received an inactivated influenza vaccine. The CDR3 reads CATSSGQSSGNTIYF. In nucleotides, the CDR3 is TGTGCCACCAGCAGTGGACAGAGCTCTGGAAACACCATATATTTT.